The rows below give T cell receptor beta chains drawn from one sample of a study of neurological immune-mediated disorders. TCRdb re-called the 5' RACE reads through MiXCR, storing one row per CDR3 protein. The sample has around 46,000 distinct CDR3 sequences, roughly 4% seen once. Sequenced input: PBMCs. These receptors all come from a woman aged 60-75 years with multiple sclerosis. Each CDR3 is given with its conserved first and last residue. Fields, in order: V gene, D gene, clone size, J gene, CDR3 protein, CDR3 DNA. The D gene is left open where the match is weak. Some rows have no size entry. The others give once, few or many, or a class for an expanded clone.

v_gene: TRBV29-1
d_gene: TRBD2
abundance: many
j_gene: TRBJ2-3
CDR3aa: CSVDWGRGTDTQYF
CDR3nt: TGCAGCGTTGATTGGGGGAGGGGAACAGATACGCAGTATTTT

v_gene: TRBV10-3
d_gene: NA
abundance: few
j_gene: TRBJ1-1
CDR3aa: CAISETGRGVTEAFF
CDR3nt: TGTGCCATCAGTGAGACAGGGAGAGGGGTCACTGAAGCTTTCTTT

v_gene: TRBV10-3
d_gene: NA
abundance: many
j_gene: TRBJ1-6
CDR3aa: CATKTDNNSPLHF
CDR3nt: TGTGCCACTAAGACCGATAATAATTCACCCCTCCACTTT

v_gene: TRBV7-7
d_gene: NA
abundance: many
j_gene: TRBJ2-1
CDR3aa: CASSLGPEGSPYNEQFF
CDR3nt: TGTGCTAGCAGCTTGGGCCCGGAGGGATCCCCCTACAATGAGCAGTTCTTC

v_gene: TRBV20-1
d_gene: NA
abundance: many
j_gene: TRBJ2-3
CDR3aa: CSARGEYTDTQYF
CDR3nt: TGCAGTGCTAGAGGGGAGTACACAGATACGCAGTATTTT

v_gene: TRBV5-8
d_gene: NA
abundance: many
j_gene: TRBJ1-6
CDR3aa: CASRRSYNSPLHF
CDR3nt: TGTGCCAGCAGACGATCCTATAATTCACCCCTCCACTTT

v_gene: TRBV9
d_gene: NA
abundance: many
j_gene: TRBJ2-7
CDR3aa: CASSVGLHSYEQYF
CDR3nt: TGTGCCAGCAGCGTAGGTCTCCACTCCTACGAGCAGTACTTC

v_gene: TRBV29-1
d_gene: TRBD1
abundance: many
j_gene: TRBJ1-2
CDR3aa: CSVDLTGEDYGYTF
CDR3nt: TGCAGCGTTGACTTGACAGGGGAGGACTATGGCTACACCTTC

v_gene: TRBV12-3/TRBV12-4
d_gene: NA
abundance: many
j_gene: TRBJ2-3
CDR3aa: CASSLVPGVNTQYF
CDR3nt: TGTGCCAGCAGTTTAGTTCCAGGGGTAAATACGCAGTATTTT

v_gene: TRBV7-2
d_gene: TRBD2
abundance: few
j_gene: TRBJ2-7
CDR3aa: CASSLRLAGAYEQYF
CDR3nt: TGTGCCAGCAGCTTAAGGCTAGCGGGGGCCTACGAGCAGTACTTC

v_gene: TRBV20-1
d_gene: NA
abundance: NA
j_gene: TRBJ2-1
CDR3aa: CSARDPGNEQFF
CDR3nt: TGCAGTGCTAGAGATCCCGGTAATGAGCAGTTCTTC

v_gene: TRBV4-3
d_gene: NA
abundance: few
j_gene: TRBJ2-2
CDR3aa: CASSLHRTANTGELFF
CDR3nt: TGCGCCAGCAGCCTTCATCGGACCGCGAACACCGGGGAGCTGTTTTTT

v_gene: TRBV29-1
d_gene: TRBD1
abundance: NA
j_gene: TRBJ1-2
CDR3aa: CSVEILGQGDYGYTF
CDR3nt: TGCAGCGTTGAAATATTGGGACAGGGGGACTATGGCTACACCTTC

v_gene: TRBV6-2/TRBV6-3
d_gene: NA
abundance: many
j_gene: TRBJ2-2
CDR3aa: CASSGTGELFF
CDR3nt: TGTGCCAGCTCAGGGACCGGGGAGCTGTTTTTT

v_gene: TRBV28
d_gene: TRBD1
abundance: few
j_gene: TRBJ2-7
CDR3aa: CASSVTQGPSDEQYF
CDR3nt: TGTGCCAGCAGTGTCACACAGGGGCCATCCGACGAGCAGTACTTC

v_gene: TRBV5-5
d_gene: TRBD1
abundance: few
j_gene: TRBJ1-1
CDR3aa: CASSPAATGRTEAFF
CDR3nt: TGTGCCAGCAGCCCGGCCGCGACAGGGAGGACTGAAGCTTTCTTT

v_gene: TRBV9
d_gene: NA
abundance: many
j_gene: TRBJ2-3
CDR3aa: CASSVGVGTDTQYF
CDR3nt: TGTGCCAGCAGCGTAGGGGTAGGCACAGATACGCAGTATTTT

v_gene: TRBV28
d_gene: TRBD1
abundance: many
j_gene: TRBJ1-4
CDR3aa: CASSQQGALREKLFF
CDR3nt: TGTGCCAGCAGCCAACAGGGGGCTCTGCGGGAAAAACTGTTTTTT

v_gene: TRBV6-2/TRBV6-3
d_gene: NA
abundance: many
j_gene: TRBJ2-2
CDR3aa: CASSYDGGNTGELFF
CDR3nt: TGTGCCAGCAGTTACGACGGGGGCAATACCGGGGAGCTGTTTTTT

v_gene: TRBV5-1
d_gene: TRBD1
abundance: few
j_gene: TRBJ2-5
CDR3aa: CASSIGTGGVETQYF
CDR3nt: TGCGCCAGCAGCATCGGGACAGGGGGCGTGGAGACCCAGTACTTC

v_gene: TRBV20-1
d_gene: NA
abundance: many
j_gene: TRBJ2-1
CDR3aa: CSATREDWQSSYNEQFF
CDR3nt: TGCAGTGCTACACGAGAAGACTGGCAAAGCTCCTACAATGAGCAGTTCTTC

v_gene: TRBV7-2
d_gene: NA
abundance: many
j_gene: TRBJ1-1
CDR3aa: CASSLERPRNTEAFF
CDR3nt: TGTGCCAGCAGCTTAGAGCGGCCTCGGAACACTGAAGCTTTCTTT

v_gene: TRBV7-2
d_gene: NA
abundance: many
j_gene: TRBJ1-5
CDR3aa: CASSLMPNMEPQHF
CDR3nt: TGTGCCAGCAGCCTAATGCCCAATATGGAGCCCCAGCATTTT

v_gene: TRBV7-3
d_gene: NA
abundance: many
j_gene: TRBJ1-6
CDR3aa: CASSLMGARNSPLHF
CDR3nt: TGTGCCAGCAGCTTAATGGGGGCGCGTAATTCACCCCTCCACTTT

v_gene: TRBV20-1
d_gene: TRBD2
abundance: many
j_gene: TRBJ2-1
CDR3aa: CSAREIQREGSYNEQFF
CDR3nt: TGCAGTGCTAGAGAAATCCAGCGGGAGGGGTCCTACAATGAGCAGTTCTTC

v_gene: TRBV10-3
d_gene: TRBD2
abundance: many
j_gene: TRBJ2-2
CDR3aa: CAISDPGGTITGELFF
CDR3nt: TGTGCCATCAGTGACCCGGGAGGCACCATAACCGGGGAGCTGTTTTTT

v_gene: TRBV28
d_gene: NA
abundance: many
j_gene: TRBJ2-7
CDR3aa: CASTQAGNEQYF
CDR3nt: TGTGCCAGCACCCAAGCCGGGAACGAGCAGTACTTC

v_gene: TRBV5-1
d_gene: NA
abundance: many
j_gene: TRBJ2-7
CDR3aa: CASSPAASSPYYEQYF
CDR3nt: TGCGCCAGCAGCCCCGCAGCCTCTTCCCCCTATTACGAGCAGTACTTC

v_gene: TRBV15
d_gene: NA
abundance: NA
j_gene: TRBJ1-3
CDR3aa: CATSRDRARNTIYF
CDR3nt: TGTGCCACCAGCAGAGATCGAGCCCGAAACACCATATATTTT

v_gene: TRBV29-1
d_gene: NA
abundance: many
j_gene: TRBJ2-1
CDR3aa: CSVEQIYNEQFF
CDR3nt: TGCAGCGTTGAACAAATTTACAATGAGCAGTTCTTC

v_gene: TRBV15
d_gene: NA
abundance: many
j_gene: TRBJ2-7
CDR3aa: CATSRSGAYEQYF
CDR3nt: TGTGCCACCAGCAGATCCGGGGCATACGAGCAGTACTTC

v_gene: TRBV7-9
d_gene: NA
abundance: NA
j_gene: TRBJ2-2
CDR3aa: CASSYPKGNTGELFF
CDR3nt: TGTGCCAGCAGCTATCCGAAGGGCAACACCGGGGAGCTGTTTTTT

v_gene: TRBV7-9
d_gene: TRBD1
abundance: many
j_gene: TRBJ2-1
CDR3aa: CASSLRTGGGDNEQFF
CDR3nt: TGTGCCAGCAGCCTCCGGACAGGGGGAGGAGACAATGAGCAGTTCTTC

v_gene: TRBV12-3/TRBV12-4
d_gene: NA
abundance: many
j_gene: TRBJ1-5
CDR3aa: CASSLGGKGQPQHF
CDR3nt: TGTGCCAGCAGTTTGGGGGGTAAAGGCCAGCCCCAGCATTTT

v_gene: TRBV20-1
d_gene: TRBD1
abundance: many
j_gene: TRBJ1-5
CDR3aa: CSAREDRGWQPQHF
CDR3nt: TGCAGTGCTAGAGAGGACAGGGGGTGGCAGCCCCAGCATTTT

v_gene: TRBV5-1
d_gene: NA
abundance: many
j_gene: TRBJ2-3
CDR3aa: CASSPGLSTDTQYF
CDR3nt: TGCGCCAGCAGCCCGGGACTTAGCACAGATACGCAGTATTTT

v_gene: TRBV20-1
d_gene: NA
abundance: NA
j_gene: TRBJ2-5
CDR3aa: CSAATGGSKETQYF
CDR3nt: TGCAGTGCTGCTACAGGCGGGTCTAAAGAGACCCAGTACTTC

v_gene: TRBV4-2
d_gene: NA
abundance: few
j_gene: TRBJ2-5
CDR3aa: CASSQGIVLPQETQYF
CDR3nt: TGTGCCAGCAGCCAAGGAATAGTACTCCCCCAGGAGACCCAGTACTTC

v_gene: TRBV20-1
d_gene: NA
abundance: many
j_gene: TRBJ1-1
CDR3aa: CSARKPGRWKAEAFF
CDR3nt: TGCAGTGCTCGAAAACCGGGACGGTGGAAGGCTGAAGCTTTCTTT

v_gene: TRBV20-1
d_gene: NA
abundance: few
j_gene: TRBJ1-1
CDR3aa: CSAPREQYTEAFF
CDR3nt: TGCAGTGCTCCCCGAGAACAGTACACTGAAGCTTTCTTT

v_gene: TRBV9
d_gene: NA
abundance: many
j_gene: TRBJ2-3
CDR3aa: CASSVDGYTDTQYF
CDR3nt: TGTGCCAGCAGCGTAGACGGTTACACAGATACGCAGTATTTT

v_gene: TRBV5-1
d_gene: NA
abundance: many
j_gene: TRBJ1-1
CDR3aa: CASSLSPGNTEAFF
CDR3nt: TGCGCCAGCAGCTTAAGTCCTGGGAACACTGAAGCTTTCTTT

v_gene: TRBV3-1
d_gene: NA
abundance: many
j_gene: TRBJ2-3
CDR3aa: CASSQEGRSTDTQYF
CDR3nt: TGTGCCAGCAGCCAAGAGGGACGCAGCACAGATACGCAGTATTTT

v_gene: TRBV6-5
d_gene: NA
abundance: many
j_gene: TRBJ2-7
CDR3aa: CASQPVGGPGYEQYF
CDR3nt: TGTGCCAGCCAACCCGTCGGGGGGCCGGGCTACGAGCAGTACTTC

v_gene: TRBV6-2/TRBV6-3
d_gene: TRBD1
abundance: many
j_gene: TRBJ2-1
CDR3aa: CASRPTGGNEQFF
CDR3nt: TGTGCCAGCAGGCCGACAGGGGGCAATGAGCAGTTCTTC

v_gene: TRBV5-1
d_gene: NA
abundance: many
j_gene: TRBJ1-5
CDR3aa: CASSFNGGSNQPQHF
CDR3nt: TGCGCCAGCAGCTTTAACGGGGGGAGCAATCAGCCCCAGCATTTT

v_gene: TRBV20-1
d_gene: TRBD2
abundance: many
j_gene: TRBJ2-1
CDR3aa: CSARDQSGRSPNEQFF
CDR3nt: TGCAGTGCTAGAGACCAAAGCGGGAGATCCCCCAATGAGCAGTTCTTC

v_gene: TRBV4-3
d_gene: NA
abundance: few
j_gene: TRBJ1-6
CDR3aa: CASSQASFGKYSPLHF
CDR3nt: TGCGCCAGCAGCCAAGCGTCGTTTGGAAAATATTCACCCCTCCACTTT

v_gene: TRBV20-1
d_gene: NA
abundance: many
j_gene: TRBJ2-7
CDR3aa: CSASTGSSYEQYF
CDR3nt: TGCAGTGCTAGTACGGGGAGCTCCTACGAGCAGTACTTC

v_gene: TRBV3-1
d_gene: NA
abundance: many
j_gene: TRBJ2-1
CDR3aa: CASSQGRVEQFF
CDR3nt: TGTGCCAGCAGCCAAGGTCGGGTCGAGCAGTTCTTC